A selection of T cell receptor beta chains follows, all from one sample in a study of regulatory T cells in long-lasting Graves disease. In TCRdb, the multiplex PCR reads were re-called with MiXCR into one record per CDR3 protein. The data hold 700,000 or so distinct CDR3 sequences, with 25% to 30% observed a single time. Here the sequenced sample was peripheral blood mononuclear cells (PBMCs), taken when the disease was refractory, from a patient treated with antithyroid drugs. The receptors come from a female donor with Graves disease. CDR3s include the opening cysteine and the closing phenylalanine or tryptophan. D genes are given only for firm matches. Not all rows give a size; the values are once, few, many and, for expanded clones, a class.

clone size,V gene,CDR3 length,J gene,D gene,CDR3 DNA,CDR3 protein
-,TRBV20-1,15,TRBJ1-1,-,TGCAGTGCTAGAGAGGAAGAGACAGGGAACACTGAAGCTTTCTTT,CSAREEETGNTEAFF
-,TRBV2,15,TRBJ1-5,TRBD1,TGTGCCAGCAGCCCCAGGGGGGCTATGGATCAGCCCCAGCATTTT,CASSPRGAMDQPQHF
-,TRBV29-1,12,TRBJ1-6,TRBD1,TGCAGCGTAGACAGGGGGAATTCACCCCTCCACTTT,CSVDRGNSPLHF
-,TRBV19,15,TRBJ2-5,TRBD1,TGTGCCAGTAGTAATGGTCGGGACAGACAAGAGACCCAGTACTTC,CASSNGRDRQETQYF
-,TRBV6-2/TRBV6-3,15,TRBJ2-1,TRBD2,TGTGCCAGCAGCTATCCGGGCGGGAGGGCCAATGAGCAGTTCTTC,CASSYPGGRANEQFF
-,TRBV25-1,14,TRBJ1-2,-,TGTGCCAGCAGTGAATTCGGGGTGGGCTATGGCTACACCTTC,CASSEFGVGYGYTF
few,TRBV18,16,TRBJ2-6,-,TGTGCCAGCTCACGGAGGGACGGCTCTGGGGCCAACGTCCTGACTTTC,CASSRRDGSGANVLTF
many,TRBV12-3/TRBV12-4,15,TRBJ1-2,-,TGTGCCAGCAGTTTAGACATCAACTACGTCTATGGCTACACCTTC,CASSLDINYVYGYTF
many,TRBV28,16,TRBJ1-1,TRBD1,TGTGCCAGCAACTCAGGGGGGTATTCCTGGGACACTGAAGCTTTCTTT,CASNSGGYSWDTEAFF
-,TRBV13,15,TRBJ2-4,TRBD1,TGTGCCAGCAGCTCACGGACAGGGGCCAAAAACATTCAGTACTTC,CASSSRTGAKNIQYF